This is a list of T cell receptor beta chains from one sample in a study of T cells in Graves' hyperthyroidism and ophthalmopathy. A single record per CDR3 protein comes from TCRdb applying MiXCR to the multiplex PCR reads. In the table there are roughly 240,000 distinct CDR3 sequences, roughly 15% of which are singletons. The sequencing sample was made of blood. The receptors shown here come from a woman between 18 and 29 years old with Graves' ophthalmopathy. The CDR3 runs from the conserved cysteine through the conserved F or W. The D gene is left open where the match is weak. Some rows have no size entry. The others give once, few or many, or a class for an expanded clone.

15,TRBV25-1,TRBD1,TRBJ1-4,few,TGTGCCAGCAGTGATAGGGGACAGGATAATGAAAAACTGTTTTTT,CASSDRGQDNEKLFF
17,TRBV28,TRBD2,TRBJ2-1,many,TGTGCCAGCAGTTACTGGACTAGCGGGAGCATGGGCAATGAGCAGTTCTTC,CASSYWTSGSMGNEQFF
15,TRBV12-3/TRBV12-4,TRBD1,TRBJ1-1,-,TGTGCCAGCACCCGAGGGGGCAGGGGGCGAACTGAAGCTTTCTTT,CASTRGGRGRTEAFF
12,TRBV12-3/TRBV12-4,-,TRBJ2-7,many,TGTGCCACCCGATACGGGGGCTACGAGCAGTACTTC,CATRYGGYEQYF
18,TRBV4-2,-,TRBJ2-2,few,TGTGCCAGCAGCCAAGAAAGACGGGGGGCCCTCCACTCCGGGGAGCTGTTTTTT,CASSQERRGALHSGELFF
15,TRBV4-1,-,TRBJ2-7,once,TGCCCCAGCAGCCAAGCCCCTCCCTCGGGCTACGAGCAGTACTTC,CPSSQAPPSGYEQYF
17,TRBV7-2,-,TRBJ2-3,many,TGTGCCAGCAACACTCCCCGCGACAGAGAAATCACAGATACGCAGTATTTT,CASNTPRDREITDTQYF
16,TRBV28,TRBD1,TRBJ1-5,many,TGTGCCAGCAGGCCCGGGACAGGGGGAAGTCGGCAGCCCCAGCATTTT,CASRPGTGGSRQPQHF
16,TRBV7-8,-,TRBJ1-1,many,TGTGCCAGCAGCTCACGCGTGGGGGTCACGAACACTGAAGCTTTCTTT,CASSSRVGVTNTEAFF
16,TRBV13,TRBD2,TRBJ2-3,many,TGTGCCAGCAGCCTTGCTAGCGGGCCTAGCACAGATACGCAGTATTTT,CASSLASGPSTDTQYF
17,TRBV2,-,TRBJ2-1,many,TGTGCCAGCAGTGAGCTTGGGCTAGCCAGGACTTACAATGAGCAGTTCTTC,CASSELGLARTYNEQFF
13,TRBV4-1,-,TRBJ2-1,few,TGCGCCAGCAGCCGCATCCCGTTCGAGGAGCAGTTCTTC,CASSRIPFEEQFF
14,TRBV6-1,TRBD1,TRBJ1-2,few,TGTGCCAGCAGTGGTCCCGGGACAGGGAATGGCTACACCTTC,CASSGPGTGNGYTF
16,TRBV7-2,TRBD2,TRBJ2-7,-,TGTGCCAGCAACCCCTTTTCGGCTAGCGGGGGGGACGAGCAGTACTTC,CASNPFSASGGDEQYF
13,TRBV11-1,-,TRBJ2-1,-,TGTGCCAGCAGCTTAGTCCCGGCACGCGAGCAGTTCTTC,CASSLVPAREQFF
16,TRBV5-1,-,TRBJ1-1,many,TGCGCCAGCAGCTTCACCACCTTGGGGGGGAACACTGAAGCTTTCTTT,CASSFTTLGGNTEAFF
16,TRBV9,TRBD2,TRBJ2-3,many,TGTGCCAGCAGCGTCGTTAACGGGGGGGCGCGAGATACGCAGTATTTT,CASSVVNGGARDTQYF